A selection of T cell receptor beta chains follows, all from one sample in a study of blood T cell repertoires in COVID-19. Using immunoSEQ multiplex PCR, the repertoire was profiled, and TCRdb retains in-frame clones only, with some absent. Of about 260,000 clones in the sample, 75% to 90% are singletons; the top ten hold less than 2.5%. The material sequenced was PBMCs or T cells enriched from blood (not recorded which). These receptor sequences come from a woman in her late teens or twenties who had recovered from COVID-19. Each CDR3 is given with its conserved first and last residue. D genes are given only for firm matches. Clone size is not always given. Where it is, it says once, few, many or a class for expanded clones.

j_call	v_call	d_call	clone_size	cdr3_nt	cdr3_aa
TRBJ1-2	TRBV29-1	TRBD1	.	TGCAGCGTTGAGTCGGGACAGGGCAACTATGGCTACACCTTC	CSVESGQGNYGYTF
TRBJ2-1	TRBV6-5	.	.	TGTGCCAGCACCAAAAGCGGGGTACAGGGCAATGAGCAGTTCTTC	CASTKSGVQGNEQFF
TRBJ2-7	TRBV6-5	TRBD2	.	TGTGCCAGCAAGACCGGCGGGGGGCCAGAATACGAGCAGTACTTC	CASKTGGGPEYEQYF
TRBJ2-1	TRBV21-1	.	.	TGTGCCAGCAGCAAAGTTCAGCGGTTTGTCTCTCGGCCCTACAATGAGCAGTTCTTC	CASSKVQRFVSRPYNEQFF
TRBJ1-3	TRBV7-9	TRBD1	.	TGTGCCAGCAGCTTAGCGGGACAGGGTGCAAACACCATATATTTT	CASSLAGQGANTIYF
TRBJ1-2	TRBV2	.	.	TGTGCCAGCAGTGTCTCGGCGATTGGAGCCTATGGCTACACCTTC	CASSVSAIGAYGYTF
TRBJ1-6	TRBV5-1	.	.	TGCGCCAGCAGCTTGGAACAGGGAAATTCACCCCTCCACTTT	CASSLEQGNSPLHF
TRBJ1-5	TRBV20-1	.	.	TGCAGTGCTAGTCCGCGGGGGGGGATGAGCAATCAGCCCCAGCATTTT	CSASPRGGMSNQPQHF
TRBJ1-4	TRBV15	.	once	TGTGCCACCAGCAGAGGCCTGTGGGCGACTAATGAAAAACTGTTTTTT	CATSRGLWATNEKLFF
TRBJ2-7	TRBV5-1	TRBD2	.	TGCGCCAGCAGCTCTATGGGGACTAGCGGGGGCAGTCTATTCTCCGAGCAGTACTTC	CASSSMGTSGGSLFSEQYF
TRBJ1-5	TRBV18	TRBD1	.	TGTGCCAGCTCACCATCGACGGCAACAGGGGTGAGCAATCAGCCCCAGCATTTT	CASSPSTATGVSNQPQHF
TRBJ2-3	TRBV10-1	TRBD2	.	TGCGCCAGCAGTGAACAAGCGGGGGGTAGCACAGATACGCAGTATTTT	CASSEQAGGSTDTQYF